This T cell receptor beta chain originates from a study of T cells in Graves' hyperthyroidism and ophthalmopathy. This clonotype was observed many times. Its antigen remains unknown. Investigators excluded patients with uncontrolled infection, other autoimmune disease, pregnancy or lactation. PBMCs came from 7.5 to 10 ml fresh peripheral blood. Researchers took RNA transcripts and amplified the TCR beta CDR3 regions from them. TCR CDR3 underwent first-round RT-PCR with the HTBI primer set. Each CDR3 protein gets one entry after TCRdb re-called the multiplex PCR reads with MiXCR. The sample includes more than 500,000 distinct CDR3 sequences, about 16% of them seen just once. Study-level results: Onset of ophthalmopathy came a median 6.5 months after the model predicted it. Ophthalmopathy was told apart from stable hyperthyroidism by a 13 V-J model.

The sample taken for sequencing was blood. The TCR sequence derives from a woman aged 25 to 39 with Graves' ophthalmopathy.

CDR3 protein: CASTQGVGSYNEQFF. The CDR3 bases are TGTGCCAGCACCCAGGGGGTAGGGTCCTACAATGAGCAGTTCTTC. The chain has TRBV28 and TRBJ2-1; TRBD1 aligns across 7 bases. The V segment lost 7 bases and the J segment 1 base; nucleotides outside the gene matches: 7. This CDR3 is built from 15 residues. Germline V gene data show CDR1 as MDHEN and CDR2 as SYDVKM.